The present TCR beta chain was sequenced within a study of blood T cell repertoires in COVID-19. In the study overall: Some COVID-19 samples were acute and others convalescent; all came from the United States, Italy and Spain.

This CDR3 has 13 amino acids. Germline assignment: CDR1 MNHNS and CDR2 SASEGT. Trimming took 2 bases from V and 5 from J, leaving 9 bases between them. Assay: immunoSEQ multiplex PCR; the TCRdb copy retains only in-frame clones and omits some. The table records 95,000 or so clones, 75% to 90% of them present only once. The specimen was peripheral blood. The rearrangement uses TRBV6-1 and TRBJ1-2; TRBD1 might be the D (5 bases). This clonotype was obtained from a woman in her sixties or seventies with acute or convalescent COVID-19. Here the CDR3 reads CASSEQGRYGYTF. CDR3 in DNA: TGTGCCAGCAGTGAACAGGGAAGGTATGGCTACACCTTC.